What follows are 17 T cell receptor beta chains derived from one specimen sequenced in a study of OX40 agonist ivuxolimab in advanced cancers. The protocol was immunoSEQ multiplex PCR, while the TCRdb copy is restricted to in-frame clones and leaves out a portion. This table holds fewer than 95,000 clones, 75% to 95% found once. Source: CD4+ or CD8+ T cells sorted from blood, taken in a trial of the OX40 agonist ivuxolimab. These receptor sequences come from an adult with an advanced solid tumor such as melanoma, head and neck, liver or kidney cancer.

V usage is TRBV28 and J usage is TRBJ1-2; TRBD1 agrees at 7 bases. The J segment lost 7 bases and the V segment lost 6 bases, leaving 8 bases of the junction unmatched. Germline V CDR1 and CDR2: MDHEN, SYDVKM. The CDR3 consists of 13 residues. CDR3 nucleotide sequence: TGTGCCAGCAGCCTCCGGGACAGAGCTGGCTACACCTTC. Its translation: CASSLRDRAGYTF.

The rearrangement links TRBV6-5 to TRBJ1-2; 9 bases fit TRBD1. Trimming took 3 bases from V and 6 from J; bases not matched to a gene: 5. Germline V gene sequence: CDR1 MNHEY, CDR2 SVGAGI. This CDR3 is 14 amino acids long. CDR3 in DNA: TGTGCCAGCAGTTATTCGACAGGGGGGGATGGCTACACCTTC. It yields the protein CASSYSTGGDGYTF.

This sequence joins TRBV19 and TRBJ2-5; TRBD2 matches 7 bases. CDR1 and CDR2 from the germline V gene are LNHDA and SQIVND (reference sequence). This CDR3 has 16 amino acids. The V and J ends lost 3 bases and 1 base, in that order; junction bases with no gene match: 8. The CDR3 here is CASSMGGSGTQETQYF. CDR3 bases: TGTGCCAGTAGTATGGGGGGGAGCGGGACCCAAGAGACCCAGTACTTC.

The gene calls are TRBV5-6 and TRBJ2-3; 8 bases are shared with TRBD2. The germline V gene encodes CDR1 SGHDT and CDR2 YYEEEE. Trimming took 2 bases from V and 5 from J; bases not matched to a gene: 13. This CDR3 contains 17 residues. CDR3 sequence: CASSFISSGAGEDTQYF. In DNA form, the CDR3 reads TGTGCCAGCAGCTTTATCAGTTCGGGAGCGGGGGAAGATACGCAGTATTTT. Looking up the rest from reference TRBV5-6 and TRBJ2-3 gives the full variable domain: DAGVTQSPTHLIKTRGQQVTLRCSPKSGHDTVSWYQQALGQGPQFIFQYYEEEERQRGNFPDRFSGHQFPNYSSELNVNALLLGDSALYLCASSFISSGAGEDTQYFGPGTRLTVL.

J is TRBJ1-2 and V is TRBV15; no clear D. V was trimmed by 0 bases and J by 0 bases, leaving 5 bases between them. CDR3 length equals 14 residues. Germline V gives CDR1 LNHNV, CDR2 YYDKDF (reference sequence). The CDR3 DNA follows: TGTGCCACCAGCAGAGATAGTACTAACTATGGCTACACCTTC. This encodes CATSRDSTNYGYTF.

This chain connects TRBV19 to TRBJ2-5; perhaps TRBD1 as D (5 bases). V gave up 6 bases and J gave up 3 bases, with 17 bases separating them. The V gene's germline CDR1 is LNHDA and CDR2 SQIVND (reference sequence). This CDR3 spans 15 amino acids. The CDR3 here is CASRLFGAVEETQYF. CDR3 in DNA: TGTGCCAGTAGGCTCTTTGGGGCAGTAGAAGAGACCCAGTACTTC.

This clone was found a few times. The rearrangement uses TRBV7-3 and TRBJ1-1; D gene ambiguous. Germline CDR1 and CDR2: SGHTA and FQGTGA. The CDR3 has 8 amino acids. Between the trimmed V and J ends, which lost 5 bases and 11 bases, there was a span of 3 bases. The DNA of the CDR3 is TGTGCCAGCAGCGGGGCTTTCTTT. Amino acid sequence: CASSGAFF.

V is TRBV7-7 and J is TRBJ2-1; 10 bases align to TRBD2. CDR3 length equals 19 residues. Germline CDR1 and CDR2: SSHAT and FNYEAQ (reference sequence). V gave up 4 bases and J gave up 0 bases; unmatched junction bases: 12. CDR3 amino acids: CASSYRLAGEVHSYNEQFF. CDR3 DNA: TGTGCCAGCAGCTACAGGCTAGCGGGAGAGGTCCACTCCTACAATGAGCAGTTCTTC.

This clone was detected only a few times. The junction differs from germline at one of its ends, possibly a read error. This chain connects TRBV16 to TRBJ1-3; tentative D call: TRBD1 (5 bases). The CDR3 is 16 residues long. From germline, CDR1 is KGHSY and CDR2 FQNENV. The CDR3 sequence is CASSRTSGPPGNTIYF. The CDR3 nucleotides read TGTGCCAGCAGCCGCACCTCAGGGCCCCCTGGGAACACCATATATTTT.

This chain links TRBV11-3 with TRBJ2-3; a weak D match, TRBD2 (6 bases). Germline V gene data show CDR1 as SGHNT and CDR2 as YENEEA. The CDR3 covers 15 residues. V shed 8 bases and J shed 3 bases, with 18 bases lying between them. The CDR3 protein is CASGPGLGVTDTQYF. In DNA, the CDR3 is TGTGCCAGCGGGCCGGGACTGGGAGTTACAGATACGCAGTATTTT.

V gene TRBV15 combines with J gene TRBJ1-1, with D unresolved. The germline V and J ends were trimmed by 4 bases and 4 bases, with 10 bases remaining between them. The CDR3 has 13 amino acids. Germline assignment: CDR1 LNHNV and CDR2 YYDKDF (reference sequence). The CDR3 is CATSMGSGTEAFF. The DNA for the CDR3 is TGTGCCACCAGCATGGGGTCGGGCACTGAAGCTTTCTTT.

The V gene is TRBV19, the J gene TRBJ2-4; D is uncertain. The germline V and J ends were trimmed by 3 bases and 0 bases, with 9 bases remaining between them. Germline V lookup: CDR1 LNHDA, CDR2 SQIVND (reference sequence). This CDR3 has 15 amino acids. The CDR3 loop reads CASSMVGLAKNIQYF. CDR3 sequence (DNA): TGTGCCAGTAGTATGGTCGGGCTAGCCAAAAACATTCAGTACTTC.

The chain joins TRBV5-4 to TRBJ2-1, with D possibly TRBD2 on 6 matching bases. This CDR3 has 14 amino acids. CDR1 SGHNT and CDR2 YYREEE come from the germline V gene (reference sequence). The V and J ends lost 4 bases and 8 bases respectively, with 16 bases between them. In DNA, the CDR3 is TGTGCCAGCAGCCCGGGTGGAGGGATCGATGAGCAGTTCTTC. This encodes CASSPGGGIDEQFF.

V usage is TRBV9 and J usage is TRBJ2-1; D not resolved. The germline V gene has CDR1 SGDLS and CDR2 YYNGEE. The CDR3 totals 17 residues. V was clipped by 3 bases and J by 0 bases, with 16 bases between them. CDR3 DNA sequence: TGTGCCAGCAGCGGCCGCAATCCCTTTAACTCCTACAATGAGCAGTTCTTC. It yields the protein CASSGRNPFNSYNEQFF. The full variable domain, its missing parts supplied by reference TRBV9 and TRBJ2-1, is DSGVTQTPKHLITATGQRVTLRCSPRSGDLSVYWYQQSLDQGLQFLIQYYNGEERAKGNILERFSAQQFPDLHSELNLSSLELGDSALYFCASSGRNPFNSYNEQFFGPGTRLTVL.

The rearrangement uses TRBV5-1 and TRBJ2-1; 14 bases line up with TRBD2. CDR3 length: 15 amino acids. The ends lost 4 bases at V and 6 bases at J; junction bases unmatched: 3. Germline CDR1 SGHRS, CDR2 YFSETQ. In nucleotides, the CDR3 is TGCGCCAGCAGCCCTGGGACTAGCGGGAGCAATGAGCAGTTCTTC. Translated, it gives CASSPGTSGSNEQFF.

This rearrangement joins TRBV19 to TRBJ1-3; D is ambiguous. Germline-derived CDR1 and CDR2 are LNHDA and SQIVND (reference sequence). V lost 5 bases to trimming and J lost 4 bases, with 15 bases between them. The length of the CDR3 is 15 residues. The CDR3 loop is CASSPLSDSGNTIYF. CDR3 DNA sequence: TGTGCCAGTAGTCCGCTCTCAGACTCAGGAAACACCATATATTTT.

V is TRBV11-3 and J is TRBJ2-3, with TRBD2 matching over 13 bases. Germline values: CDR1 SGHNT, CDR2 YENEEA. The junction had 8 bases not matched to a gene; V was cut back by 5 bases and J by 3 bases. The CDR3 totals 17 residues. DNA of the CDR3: TGTGCCAGCAGCGCCAGACTAGCGGGAGGTGGGACAGATACGCAGTATTTT. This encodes CASSARLAGGGTDTQYF.